The T cell receptor (beta chain) under discussion was sequenced for a study of PD-1 blockade in classical Hodgkin lymphoma. General study points: Complete responders showed a baseline diversity that resembled the diversity of newly diagnosed patients. After ASCT, patients who started nivolumab under 1 year later were excluded. Newly diagnosed patients were reported to start with lower TCR diversity than healthy donors.

Each patient experienced a relapse that followed autologous stem cell transplantation, and brentuximab vedotin exposure varied. Isolation of CD4+ T cells from thawed PBMCs was performed by magnetic negative selection. V was pared by 6 bases and J by 4 bases, with 12 bases of the junction left unmatched. Germline CDR1 is LNHDA and CDR2 is SQIVND (reference sequence). The CDR3 extends over 16 amino acids. Turning to this clone: Its specificity is not known.

Sequencing used immunoSEQ multiplex PCR; TCRdb keeps in-frame clones, though not all of them. The sample includes tens of thousands of clones, 65% to 85% of them seen just once. The sequence was collected from a human donor with classical Hodgkin lymphoma. Sequenced material: CD4+ T cells from blood, taken at baseline. The chain combines TRBV19 with TRBJ1-5; TRBD1 matches at 7 bases. Written as DNA, the CDR3 is TGTGCCAGTAGATCCCAAGGGACAGAGAAGAATCAGCCCCAGCATTTT. Its protein product is CASRSQGTEKNQPQHF. Full variable domain (remainder filled in from reference TRBV19 and TRBJ1-5): DGGITQSPKYLFRKEGQNVTLSCEQNLNHDAMYWYRQDPGQGLRLIYYSQIVNDFQKGDIAEGYSVSREKKESFPLTVTSAQKNPTAFYLCASRSQGTEKNQPQHFGDGTRLSIL.